This entry is about one TCR beta chain. Its target is not known. The data were obtained in a study of T cell clonotyping in hematopoietic cell transplantation. General study findings and limits: At the given depth, recipient repertoires were over 97% de novo clonotypes. Broader posttransplant TCR repertoire diversity was predicted by graft donor and pretransplant recipient Inverse Simpson Index values. After transplant, recipient diversity fell while pathologically expanded clonotypes grew through day 180.

CDR3 length: 12 amino acids. The germline gives CDR1 GTSNPN, CDR2 SVGIG (reference sequence). V lost 5 bases to trimming and J lost 7 bases, with 11 bases between them. TCRdb keeps only in-frame clones here, not all; method: immunoSEQ multiplex PCR. Counted here are 30,000 or so clones, about 93% occurring once; the ten biggest clones make up about 10%. The rearrangement joins TRBV30 to TRBJ1-4, with a tentative D call TRBD1 (5 bases). This TCR was recovered from a female patient in her fifties who had an allogeneic stem cell transplant from a related donor, so the T cells may come from the graft donor. Some clones in this sample may be carry-over from other donors' samples. This specimen was PBMCs, taken 100 days after allogeneic stem cell transplant. CDR3 DNA: TGTGCCTGGGGAGGGGCCGGTGAAAAACTGTTTTTT. Encoded protein: CAWGGAGEKLFF.